One TCR beta chain is described in this entry. Its specificity is unknown. V dropped 10 bases and J dropped 5 bases, with 17 bases sitting between them. The CDR3 covers 13 residues. Germline V gene lookup returns CDR1 SEHNR and CDR2 FQNEAQ (reference sequence). The table came from immunoSEQ multiplex PCR; TCRdb's copy has only in-frame clones and leaves some out. Among roughly 56,000 clones listed, under 95% were seen once. The data belong to a study of graft-versus-host responses after intestinal transplantation. For the study at large: Recipients obtained multivisceral, liver-intestinal, or isolated intestinal transplants.

Points from the study as a whole: Investigators detected GvH clones in recipient marrow, with some emerging earlier in ileum or blood. Peak circulating GvH clone levels were associated with early post-transplant HvG declines.

The input for sequencing was PBMCs, taken around 120 days after intestinal transplantation. The chain combines TRBV7-9 with TRBJ2-5, with a weak D call TRBD2 (7 bases). This clonotype was obtained from a human patient who received an intestinal transplant, so some T cells may come from the graft donor. CDR3 loop: CATLRGAGETQYF. DNA for the CDR3: TGTGCCACCTTACGGGGGGCCGGGGAGACCCAGTACTTC.